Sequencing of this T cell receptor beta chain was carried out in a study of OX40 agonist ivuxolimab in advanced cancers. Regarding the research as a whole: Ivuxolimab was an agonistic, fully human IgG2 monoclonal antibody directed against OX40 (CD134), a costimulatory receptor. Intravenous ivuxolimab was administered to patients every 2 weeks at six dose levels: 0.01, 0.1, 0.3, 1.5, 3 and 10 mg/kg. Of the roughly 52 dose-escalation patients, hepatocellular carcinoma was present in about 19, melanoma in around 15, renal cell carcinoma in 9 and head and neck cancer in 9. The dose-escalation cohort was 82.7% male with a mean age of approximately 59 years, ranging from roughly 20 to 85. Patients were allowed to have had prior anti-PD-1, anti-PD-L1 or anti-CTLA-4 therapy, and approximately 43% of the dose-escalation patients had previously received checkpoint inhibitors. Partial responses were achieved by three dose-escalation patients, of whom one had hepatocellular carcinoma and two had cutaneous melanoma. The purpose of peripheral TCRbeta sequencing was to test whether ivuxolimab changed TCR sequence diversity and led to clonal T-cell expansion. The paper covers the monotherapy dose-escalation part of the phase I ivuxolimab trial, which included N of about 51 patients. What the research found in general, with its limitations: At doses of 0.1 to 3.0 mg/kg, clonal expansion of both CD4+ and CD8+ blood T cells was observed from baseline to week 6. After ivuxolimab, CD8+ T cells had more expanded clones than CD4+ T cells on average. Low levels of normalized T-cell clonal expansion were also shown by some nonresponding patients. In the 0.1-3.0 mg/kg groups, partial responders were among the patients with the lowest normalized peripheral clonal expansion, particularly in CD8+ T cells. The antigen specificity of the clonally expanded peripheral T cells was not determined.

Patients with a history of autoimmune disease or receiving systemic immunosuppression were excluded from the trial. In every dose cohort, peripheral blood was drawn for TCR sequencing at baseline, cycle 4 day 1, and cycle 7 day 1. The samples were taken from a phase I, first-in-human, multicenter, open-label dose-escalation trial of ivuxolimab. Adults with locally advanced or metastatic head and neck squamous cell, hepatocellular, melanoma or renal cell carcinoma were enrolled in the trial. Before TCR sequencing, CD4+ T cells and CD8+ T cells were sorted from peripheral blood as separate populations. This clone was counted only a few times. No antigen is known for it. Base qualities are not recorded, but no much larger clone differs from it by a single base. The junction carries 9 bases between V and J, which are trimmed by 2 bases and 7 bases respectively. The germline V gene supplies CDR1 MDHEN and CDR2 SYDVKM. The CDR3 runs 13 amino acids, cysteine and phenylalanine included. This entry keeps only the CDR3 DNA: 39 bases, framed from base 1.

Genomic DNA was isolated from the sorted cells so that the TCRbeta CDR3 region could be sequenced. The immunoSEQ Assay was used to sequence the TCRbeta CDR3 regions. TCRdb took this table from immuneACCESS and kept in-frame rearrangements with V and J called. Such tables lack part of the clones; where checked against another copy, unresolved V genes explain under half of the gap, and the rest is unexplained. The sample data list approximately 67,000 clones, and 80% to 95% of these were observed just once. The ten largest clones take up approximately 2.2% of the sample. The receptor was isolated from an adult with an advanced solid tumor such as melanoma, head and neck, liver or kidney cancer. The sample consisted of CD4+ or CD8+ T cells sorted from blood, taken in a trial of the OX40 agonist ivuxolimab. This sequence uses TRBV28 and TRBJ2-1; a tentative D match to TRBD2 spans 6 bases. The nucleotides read TGTGCCAGCAGTTTAGATGGGGGGAATGAGCAGTTCTTC. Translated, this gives CASSLDGGNEQFF.